This TCR beta chain derives from a study of blood T cell repertoires in COVID-19 (dated by TCRdb to about 2020). Some background on the complete study: Collaborator samples came from the United States, Italy and Spain and covered acute and convalescent phases of COVID-19. The prospective study material was composed of cDNA or gDNA derived from T cells, B-cell-depleted T cells, or PBMCs. The dataset comprised deeply sampled blood TCRbeta repertoires from subjects exposed to, actively infected with, or recovered from COVID-19. A freely available public database, intended as a resource for researchers studying the immune response to SARS-CoV-2, is where the repertoires were released. The samples were drawn from two sources: the first 160 participants of the ongoing ImmuneRACE study, and about 1,300 subjects contributed by 6 global collaborators. The sample metadata nearly always contained a de-identified subject ID, COVID-19 status, age in years and sex. Where available, HLA class I and class II types were taken from metadata supplied by the sample provider and were not determined by assay-based typing.

The CDR3 numbers 15 residues from cysteine through phenylalanine. Only CDR3 DNA is held: 45 bases, read in frame from base 1. V lost 1 base and J lost 7 bases; the stretch between them is 13 bases long. For CDR1 and CDR2, the germline V gene lists MGHRA and YSYEKL. TCRbeta CDR3 regions were amplified from genomic DNA using the immunoSEQ Assay, a bias-controlled multiplex PCR. Per the source publication's procedure: The number of nucleated cells in each sample was estimated from the amplification of reference gene primers within the assay. To quantify the absolute abundance of each unique TCRbeta CDR3 rearrangement, sequence reads were collapsed and filtered. For each sample, productive Simpson clonality was calculated as the square root of Simpson's diversity index over productive rearrangements. As stored in TCRdb, this immuneACCESS dataset retains in-frame rearrangements with V and J assigned. A fraction of the clones does not appear; measured against another copy, unresolved V genes explain less than half of the discrepancy, and the remainder lacks a known reason. V and J calls and clone size follow that table, whereas D and trimming were derived from the DNA. The sample yields 110,000 to 150,000 clones; roughly 86% were counted once. Of the sample, about 1.7% falls within the top ten clones.

Whole blood was collected in K2EDTA tubes by collaborating institutions according to the institutions' own protocols. For TCRbeta analysis, collaborators shipped samples in one of three forms: frozen whole blood, isolated PBMCs, or DNA extracted from either of those sample types. Results the study describes overall, beyond this receptor: The quantity of clinical and demographic metadata differed by source and by participant and was supplied without curation.

As for this clone: Its antigen remains undetermined. Nothing much larger sits one base from this clone, and base qualities are not available.

This TCR was sampled from a man aged 65-85 years with acute or convalescent COVID-19. This sequence uses TRBV4-1 and TRBJ2-2; matching of 5 bases hints at TRBD1 as the D gene. The sequenced material came from peripheral blood. The DNA sequence is given as TGCGCCAGCAGCCAAGCGGTAGGGGTCATCGGGGAGCTGTTTTTT. Its amino acids are CASSQAVGVIGELFF.